This TCR beta chain was captured by sequencing in a study of cytomegalovirus exposure and HLA in healthy donors. PCR was performed using 60 Vbeta and 13 Jbeta primers. Using immunoSEQ multiplex PCR, the repertoire was profiled, and TCRdb retains in-frame clones only, with some absent. The sample includes approximately 100,000 clones, approximately 79% of them seen just once. With respect to this clone: The junction shows a germline mismatch at one end, possibly a read error.

This CDR3 has 15 residues. Germline values: CDR1 SEHNR, CDR2 FQNEAQ (reference sequence). The sequenced material came from PBMCs. The receptor was derived from a man aged 60 to 75 in good health and CMV-seropositive. The V gene is TRBV7-9, the J gene TRBJ2-3; 9 bases are a match to TRBD1. CDR3 region: CSSSFWTGDGDTQYF. CDR3 DNA: TGTTCCAGCAGCTTTTGGACAGGGGATGGGGATACGCAGTATTTT.